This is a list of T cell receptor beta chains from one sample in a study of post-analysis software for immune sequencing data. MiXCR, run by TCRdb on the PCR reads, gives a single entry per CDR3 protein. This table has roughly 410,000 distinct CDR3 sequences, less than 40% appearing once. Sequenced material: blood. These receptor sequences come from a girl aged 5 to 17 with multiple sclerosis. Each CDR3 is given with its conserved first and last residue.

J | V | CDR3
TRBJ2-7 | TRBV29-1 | CSVAGSYEQYF
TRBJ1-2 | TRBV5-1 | CASSSGESADGYTF
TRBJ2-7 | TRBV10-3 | CAISGGTGSYEQYF
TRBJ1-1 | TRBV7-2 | CASSLEGYEAFF
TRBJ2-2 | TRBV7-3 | CASSPNGRNTGELFF
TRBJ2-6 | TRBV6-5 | CASRPPQGARANVLTF
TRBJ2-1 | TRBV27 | CASSFRGGATYNEQFF
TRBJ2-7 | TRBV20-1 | CSARRRTAPYEQYF
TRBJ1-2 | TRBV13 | CASSSGLHSAYGYTF
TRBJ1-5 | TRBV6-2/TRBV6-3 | CASSYSRQFYQPQHF
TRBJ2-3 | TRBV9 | CASSTLPGLAGGTDTQYF
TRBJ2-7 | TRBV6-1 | CASRLRGFLYGQYF
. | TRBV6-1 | CASKGQGCYEQYF
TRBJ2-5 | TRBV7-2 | CASSLSRGDPETQYF
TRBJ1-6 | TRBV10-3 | CASRDRGDNSPLHF
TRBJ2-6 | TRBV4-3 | CASSQALQGGVSGANVLTF
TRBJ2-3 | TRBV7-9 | CASSSSPAGTDTQYF
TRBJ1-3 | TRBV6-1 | CASSDTRRIGNTIYF